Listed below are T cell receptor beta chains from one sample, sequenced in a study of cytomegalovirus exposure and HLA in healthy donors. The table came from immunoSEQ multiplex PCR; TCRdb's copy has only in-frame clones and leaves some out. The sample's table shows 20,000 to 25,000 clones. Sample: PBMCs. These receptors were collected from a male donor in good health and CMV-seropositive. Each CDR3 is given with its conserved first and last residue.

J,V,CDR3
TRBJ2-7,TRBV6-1,CASSGFPDRDNEQYF
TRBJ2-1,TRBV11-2,CASSLGEGNEQFF
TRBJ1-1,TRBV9,CASSLLGQGGEAFF
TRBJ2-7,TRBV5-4,CASSKTGVSYEQYF
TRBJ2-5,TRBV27,CASSSRQGEREQYF
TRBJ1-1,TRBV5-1,CASSEQQGAVNTEAFF
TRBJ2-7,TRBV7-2,CASSFRDSAYEQYF
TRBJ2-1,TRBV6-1,CASRLQASYNEQFF
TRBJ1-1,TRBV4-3,CASSLQGGWGTEAFF
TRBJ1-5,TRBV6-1,CASSEHSGSNQPQHF
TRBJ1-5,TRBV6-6,CASSYGTGVLQPQHF
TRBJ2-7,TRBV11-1,CASSLEAAKQYF